These T cell receptor beta chains were read from a single sample in a study of T cells in localized non-small cell lung cancer. TCRdb's copy holds only in-frame clones and misses some; the assay was immunoSEQ multiplex PCR. Of 45,000 to 70,000 clones listed, about nine tenths were seen once; the top ten hold approximately 5.2%. Sequences were derived from peripheral blood, sampled before any cancer treatment. The receptor set was obtained from a woman aged 35 to 75 with stage I lung adenocarcinoma. The CDR3 runs from the conserved cysteine through the conserved F or W. The D gene is left open where the match is weak. Clone size is given for some rows only: seen once, a few or many times, or a class if the clone is expanded.

D | length | size | J | V | CDR3 | DNA
NA | 14 | NA | TRBJ2-3 | TRBV25-1 | CASSEPGGTDTQYF | TGTGCCAGCAGTGAGCCTGGGGGCACAGATACGCAGTATTTT
NA | 14 | NA | TRBJ2-7 | TRBV28 | CASKASQVSYEQYF | TGTGCCAGCAAAGCCTCACAGGTATCCTACGAGCAGTACTTC
NA | 13 | NA | TRBJ1-2 | TRBV10-3 | CAISETTIYGYTF | TGTGCCATCAGTGAGACCACCATCTATGGCTACACCTTC
NA | 17 | NA | TRBJ1-3 | TRBV5-4 | CASSLAGRSRSGNTIYF | TGTGCCAGCAGCTTGGCCGGAAGGAGCCGCTCTGGAAACACCATATATTTT
NA | 12 | NA | TRBJ2-7 | TRBV7-2 | CASSLVGDEQYF | TGTGCCAGCAGCCTTGTGGGGGACGAGCAGTACTTC
NA | 12 | NA | TRBJ1-1 | TRBV10-1 | CASSRKNTEAFF | TGCGCCAGCAGTAGAAAAAACACTGAAGCTTTCTTT
NA | 14 | NA | TRBJ2-5 | TRBV5-6 | CASSFWRFPETQYF | TGTGCCAGCAGCTTTTGGAGATTCCCGGAGACCCAGTACTTC
NA | 13 | NA | TRBJ2-3 | TRBV5-1 | CASSFDSAYTQYF | TGCGCCAGCAGCTTCGACAGCGCCTATACGCAGTATTTT
NA | 14 | NA | TRBJ2-3 | TRBV6-6 | CASTPGVRTDTQYF | TGTGCCAGCACCCCCGGGGTTCGCACAGATACGCAGTATTTT
NA | 14 | NA | TRBJ2-3 | TRBV6-5 | CASNRGHRTDTQYF | TGTGCCAGCAATAGGGGACACCGCACAGATACGCAGTATTTT
NA | 12 | NA | TRBJ2-1 | TRBV11-3 | CASSSVGNEQFF | TGTGCCAGCAGTTCCGTTGGAAATGAGCAGTTCTTC
NA | 14 | NA | TRBJ2-1 | TRBV5-1 | CASTPGTTYNEQFF | TGCGCCAGCACGCCCGGGACAACATACAATGAGCAGTTCTTC
NA | 12 | NA | TRBJ1-6 | TRBV6-5 | CASKGGNSPLHF | TGTGCCAGCAAGGGGGGCAATTCACCCCTCCACTTT
NA | 16 | NA | TRBJ2-4 | TRBV27 | CASSLRGNLAKNIQYF | TGTGCCAGCAGCCTCCGGGGGAATCTAGCCAAAAACATTCAGTACTTC
TRBD2 | 15 | NA | TRBJ2-5 | TRBV5-1 | CASSSGTRPQETQYF | TGCGCCAGCAGCTCCGGGACTAGACCCCAAGAGACCCAGTACTTC
NA | 15 | NA | TRBJ2-5 | TRBV19 | CASSMASGVVETQYF | TGTGCCAGTAGTATGGCGTCAGGGGTCGTAGAGACCCAGTACTTC
NA | 16 | NA | TRBJ1-4 | TRBV6-6 | CASRARGGTHNEKLFF | TGTGCCAGCAGGGCCCGAGGGGGAACTCATAATGAAAAACTGTTTTTT
NA | 14 | NA | TRBJ1-1 | TRBV19 | CASTSRGAYTEAFF | TGTGCCAGTACCTCAAGAGGAGCCTACACTGAAGCTTTCTTT
TRBD2 | 15 | once | TRBJ2-3 | TRBV29-1 | CSVERSGGGSDTQYF | TGCAGCGTTGAAAGATCGGGGGGAGGCTCAGATACGCAGTATTTT
NA | 12 | few | TRBJ1-3 | TRBV25-1 | CAVVSSGNTIYF | TGTGCCGTTGTATCTTCTGGAAACACCATATATTTT
NA | 13 | few | TRBJ1-6 | TRBV19 | CASSMRSDSPLHF | TGTGCCAGTAGTATGAGGAGTGATTCACCCCTCCACTTT
TRBD1 | 14 | NA | TRBJ1-1 | TRBV19 | CASRRTGVGTEAFF | TGTGCCAGTAGGCGGACAGGGGTAGGCACTGAAGCTTTCTTT
TRBD2 | 17 | NA | TRBJ2-7 | TRBV7-2 | CASSETRLAGSSYEQYF | TGTGCCAGCAGCGAGACTCGACTAGCGGGGTCCTCCTACGAGCAGTACTTC
NA | 16 | medium-sized | TRBJ2-1 | TRBV7-6 | CASSQGFGGSYNEQFF | TGTGCCAGCAGCCAAGGTTTCGGGGGCTCCTACAATGAGCAGTTCTTC
TRBD1 | 12 | NA | TRBJ1-1 | TRBV29-1 | CSAGTGNTEAFF | TGCAGCGCCGGGACAGGCAACACTGAAGCTTTCTTT
NA | 15 | NA | TRBJ2-5 | TRBV7-8 | CASSLLGTFQETQYF | TGTGCCAGCAGCTTACTAGGCACATTCCAAGAGACCCAGTACTTC
TRBD1 | 15 | once | TRBJ1-4 | TRBV19 | CASSPGTATNEKLFF | TGTGCCAGTAGCCCCGGGACAGCAACTAATGAAAAACTGTTTTTT
NA | 13 | NA | TRBJ2-5 | TRBV7-2 | CASSPPELETQYF | TGTGCCAGCAGCCCCCCCGAATTAGAGACCCAGTACTTC
NA | 15 | NA | TRBJ2-3 | TRBV9 | CASSVEDYRTDTQYF | TGTGCCAGCAGCGTAGAGGACTATCGCACAGATACGCAGTATTTT
TRBD1 | 14 | NA | TRBJ2-7 | TRBV9 | CASSRGQISYEQYF | TGTGCCAGCAGTCGGGGACAGATCTCCTACGAGCAGTACTTC
NA | 15 | NA | TRBJ2-1 | TRBV15 | CATSSLASSYNEQFF | TGTGCCACCAGCAGTCTAGCGAGCTCCTACAATGAGCAGTTCTTC
TRBD1 | 18 | NA | TRBJ2-7 | TRBV7-6 | CASSPGLQGQGAPYEQYF | TGTGCCAGCAGCCCTGGCCTACAAGGACAGGGGGCTCCCTACGAGCAGTACTTC
TRBD1 | 14 | NA | TRBJ2-3 | TRBV5-1 | CASSFNRGADTQYF | TGCGCCAGCAGCTTTAACAGGGGGGCAGATACGCAGTATTTT
NA | 14 | NA | TRBJ2-7 | TRBV27 | CASSLSRGPYEQYF | TGTGCCAGCAGTTTGAGCCGGGGGCCGTACGAGCAGTACTTC
TRBD1 | 11 | NA | TRBJ1-2 | TRBV30 | CAWSDRAGYTF | TGTGCCTGGAGCGACAGGGCTGGCTACACCTTC
NA | 13 | NA | TRBJ2-5 | TRBV10-3 | CAISESPGETQYF | TGTGCCATCAGTGAGTCGCCGGGCGAGACCCAGTACTTC
NA | 15 | NA | TRBJ1-4 | TRBV5-1 | CASSLLGTFGEKLFF | TGCGCCAGCAGCTTGTTAGGGACATTCGGCGAAAAACTGTTTTTT
TRBD1 | 16 | NA | TRBJ1-1 | TRBV4-2 | CASSPGTGNPNTEAFF | TGTGCCAGCAGCCCCGGGACAGGGAATCCTAACACTGAAGCTTTCTTT
NA | 14 | NA | TRBJ1-2 | TRBV7-8 | CASSLVGQVYGYTF | TGTGCCAGCAGCTTAGTAGGGCAGGTCTATGGCTACACCTTC
TRBD2 | 16 | few | TRBJ2-3 | TRBV11-2 | CASSPRFGGVTDTQYF | TGTGCCAGCAGCCCGAGGTTTGGGGGGGTAACAGATACGCAGTATTTT
NA | 13 | few | TRBJ1-5 | TRBV27 | CASSLAGYQPQHF | TGTGCCAGCAGTTTGGCAGGGTATCAGCCCCAGCATTTT
NA | 13 | NA | TRBJ2-2 | TRBV19 | CASSISPGGELFF | TGTGCCAGTAGTATTTCCCCAGGCGGGGAGCTGTTTTTT
NA | 15 | NA | TRBJ2-6 | TRBV28 | CASSLGGPGANVLTF | TGTGCCAGCAGTTTAGGGGGTCCCGGGGCCAACGTCCTGACTTTC
NA | 12 | NA | TRBJ1-1 | TRBV29-1 | CSVGGFTTEAFF | TGCAGCGTTGGAGGGTTTACCACTGAAGCTTTCTTT
NA | 16 | once | TRBJ2-5 | TRBV7-9 | CASSLPPALFQETQYF | TGTGCCAGCAGCTTACCCCCGGCCCTTTTCCAAGAGACCCAGTACTTC
NA | 12 | NA | TRBJ1-2 | TRBV14 | CASSQGNYGYTF | TGTGCCAGCAGCCAAGGGAACTATGGCTACACCTTC
TRBD2 | 13 | NA | TRBJ2-7 | TRBV11-3 | CASSTRGGDEQYF | TGTGCCAGCAGCACCCGGGGGGGCGACGAGCAGTACTTC
NA | 17 | NA | TRBJ1-5 | TRBV15 | CATSRDFRGRGNQPQHF | TGTGCCACCAGCAGAGATTTTCGGGGAAGGGGCAATCAGCCCCAGCATTTT
NA | 14 | few | TRBJ1-2 | TRBV19 | CASSIQPTVYGYTF | TGTGCCAGTAGTATACAGCCCACGGTGTATGGCTACACCTTC
TRBD1 | 14 | NA | TRBJ1-6 | TRBV5-4 | CASSLEGADSPLHF | TGTGCCAGCAGCTTGGAGGGGGCTGATTCACCCCTCCACTTT
NA | 17 | NA | TRBJ1-1 | TRBV7-2 | CASSLVGTGGTGTEAFF | TGTGCCAGCAGCTTAGTAGGTACAGGCGGGACGGGCACTGAAGCTTTCTTT
TRBD1 | 14 | NA | TRBJ1-5 | TRBV7-8 | CASRPDRAGGAQHF | TGTGCCAGCAGACCCGACAGGGCCGGGGGGGCCCAGCATTTT
NA | 11 | NA | TRBJ2-7 | TRBV5-6 | CASSRTYEQYF | TGTGCCAGCAGCAGGACCTACGAGCAGTACTTC
NA | 13 | NA | TRBJ1-2 | TRBV5-5 | CASSPDTFYGYTF | TGTGCCAGCAGCCCCGATACCTTCTATGGCTACACCTTC
TRBD1 | 15 | once | TRBJ1-2 | TRBV4-2 | CASSTQGASNYGYTF | TGTGCCAGCAGCACCCAGGGGGCATCTAACTATGGCTACACCTTC
TRBD1 | 14 | NA | TRBJ1-2 | TRBV28 | CASSRVGRGVGNTF | TGTGCCAGCAGTAGGGTCGGCAGGGGGGTGGGAAACACCTTC
TRBD1 | 15 | NA | TRBJ1-6 | TRBV18 | CASSLDRGTNSPLHF | TGTGCCAGCTCACTAGACAGGGGTACAAATTCACCCCTCCACTTT
NA | 14 | NA | TRBJ1-1 | TRBV13 | CASSSLRENTEAFF | TGTGCCAGCAGCTCCCTTAGGGAGAACACTGAAGCTTTCTTT
TRBD1 | 15 | NA | TRBJ1-1 | TRBV7-9 | CASSPQGQGDTEAFF | TGTGCCAGCAGCCCCCAGGGACAGGGAGACACTGAAGCTTTCTTT